The sequence of this T cell receptor beta chain was determined in a study of T cell responses to AZD1222 COVID-19 vaccine. Assay: immunoSEQ multiplex PCR; the TCRdb copy retains only in-frame clones and omits some. Of 130,000 to 150,000 clones listed, about 91% are singletons. CDR3 size: 17 residues. Details on this clone: Its antigen is unknown.

The study, taken as a whole, reports: The donor group comprised mostly white British people and more females; the analysis possibly underestimated clonal diversity.

The chain is built from TRBV7-5 and TRBJ1-1; the table assigns TRBD1, which was not confirmed against the DNA. TRBV7-5 is a recognized pseudogene. The receptor was derived from an adult in good health. Sequenced material: peripheral blood, taken on day 0 of AZD1222 vaccination. Written as DNA, the CDR3 is TGTGCCAGAAGCCCAAGCCCCAAGACAGGGGGGAACACTGAAGCTTTCTTT. Protein product: CARSPSPKTGGNTEAFF.